This T cell receptor (beta chain) derives from a study of response to subunit inactivated influenza vaccine. From the RT-PCR reads, TCRdb called clonotypes with MiXCR, one entry per CDR3 protein. This sample carries about 170,000 distinct CDR3 sequences, over 9.5% of them seen once, and the ten largest clones take around 28%. Looked up from germline, CDR1 is MNHEY and CDR2 is SVGAGI. V shed 0 bases and J 3 bases; nucleotides not matched to a gene: 10. The CDR3 consists of 17 residues. The same data also contributed to another study, on T cells expressing NK-cell markers. That paper notes: Template switching by 5'RACE with UMIs generated the TCR beta cDNA. Only alpha-beta TCR T cells were sorted in several experiments, using an anti-gamma-delta TCR antibody.

The sequence came from a man in his fifties or sixties who received an inactivated influenza vaccine. This rearrangement joins TRBV6-5 to TRBJ2-7; TRBD2 matches 8 bases. The sample in question was CD8+ T cells sorted from PBMCs, obtained 12 days after vaccination. CDR3 sequence reads: CASSYSMVAGSRYEQYF. Here the CDR3 DNA reads TGTGCCAGCAGTTACTCGATGGTAGCGGGGTCTCGCTACGAGCAGTACTTC.